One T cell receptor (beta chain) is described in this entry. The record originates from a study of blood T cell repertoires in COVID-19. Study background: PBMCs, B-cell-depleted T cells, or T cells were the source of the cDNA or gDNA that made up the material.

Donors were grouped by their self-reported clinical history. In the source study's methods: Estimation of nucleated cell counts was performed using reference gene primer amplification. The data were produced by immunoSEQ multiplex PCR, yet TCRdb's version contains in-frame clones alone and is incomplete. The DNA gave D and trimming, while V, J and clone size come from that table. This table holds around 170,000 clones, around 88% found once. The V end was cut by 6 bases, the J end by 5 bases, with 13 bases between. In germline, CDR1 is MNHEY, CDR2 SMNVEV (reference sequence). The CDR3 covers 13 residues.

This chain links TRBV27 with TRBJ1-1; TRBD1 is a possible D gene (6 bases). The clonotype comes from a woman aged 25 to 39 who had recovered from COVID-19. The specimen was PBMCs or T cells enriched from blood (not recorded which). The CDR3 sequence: CASRWQGMTEAFF. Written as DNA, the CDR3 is TGTGCCAGCAGATGGCAGGGGATGACTGAAGCTTTCTTT.